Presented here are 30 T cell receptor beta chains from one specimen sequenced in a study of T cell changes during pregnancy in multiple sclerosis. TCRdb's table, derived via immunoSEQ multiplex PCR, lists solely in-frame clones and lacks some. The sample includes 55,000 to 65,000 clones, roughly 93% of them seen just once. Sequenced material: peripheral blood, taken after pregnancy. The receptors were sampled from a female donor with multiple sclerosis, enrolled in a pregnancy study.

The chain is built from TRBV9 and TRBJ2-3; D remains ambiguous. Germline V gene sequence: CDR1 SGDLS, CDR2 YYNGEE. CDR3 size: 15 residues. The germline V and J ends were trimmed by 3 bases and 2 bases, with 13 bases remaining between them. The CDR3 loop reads CASSESPINTDTQYF. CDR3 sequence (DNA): TGTGCCAGCAGCGAGAGTCCTATAAACACAGATACGCAGTATTTT.

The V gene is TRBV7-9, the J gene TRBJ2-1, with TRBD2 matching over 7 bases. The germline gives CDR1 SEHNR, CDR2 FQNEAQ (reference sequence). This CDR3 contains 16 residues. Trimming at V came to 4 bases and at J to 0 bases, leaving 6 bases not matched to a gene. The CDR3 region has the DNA TGTGCCAGCAGCTGGCTGCGGGGGAGCTCCTACAATGAGCAGTTCTTC. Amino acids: CASSWLRGSSYNEQFF.

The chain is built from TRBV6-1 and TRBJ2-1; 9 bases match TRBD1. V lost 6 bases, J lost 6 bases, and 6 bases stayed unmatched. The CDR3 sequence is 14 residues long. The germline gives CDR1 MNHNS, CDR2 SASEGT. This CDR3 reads CASSGQGSLNEQFF. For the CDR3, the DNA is TGTGCCAGCAGCGGACAGGGGTCCCTCAATGAGCAGTTCTTC.

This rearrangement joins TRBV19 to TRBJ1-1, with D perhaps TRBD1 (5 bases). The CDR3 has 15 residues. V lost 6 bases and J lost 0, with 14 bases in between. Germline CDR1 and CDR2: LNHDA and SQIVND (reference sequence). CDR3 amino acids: CASSLLDSLNTEAFF. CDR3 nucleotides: TGTGCCAGTAGCCTTCTAGACAGCCTGAACACTGAAGCTTTCTTT.

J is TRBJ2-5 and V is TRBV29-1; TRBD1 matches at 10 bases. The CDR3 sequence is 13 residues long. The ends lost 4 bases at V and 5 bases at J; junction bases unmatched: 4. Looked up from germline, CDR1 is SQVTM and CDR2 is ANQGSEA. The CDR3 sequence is CSVARTGGETQYF. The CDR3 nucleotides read TGCAGCGTTGCGAGGACAGGGGGGGAGACCCAGTACTTC.

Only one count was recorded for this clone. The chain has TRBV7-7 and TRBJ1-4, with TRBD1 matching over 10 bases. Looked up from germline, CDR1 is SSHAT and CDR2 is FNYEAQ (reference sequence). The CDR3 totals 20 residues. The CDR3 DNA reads TGTGCTAGCGCCCCTAGATGGGGACAGGGGAAGGTCGCAGCTAATGAAAAACTGTTTTTT. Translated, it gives CASAPRWGQGKVAANEKLFF.

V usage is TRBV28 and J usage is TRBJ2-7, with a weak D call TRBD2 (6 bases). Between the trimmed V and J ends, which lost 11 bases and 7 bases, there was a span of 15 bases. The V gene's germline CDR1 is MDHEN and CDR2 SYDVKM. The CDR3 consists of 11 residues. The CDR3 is CAAGGDREQYF. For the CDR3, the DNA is TGTGCCGCCGGGGGAGACAGAGAGCAGTACTTC.

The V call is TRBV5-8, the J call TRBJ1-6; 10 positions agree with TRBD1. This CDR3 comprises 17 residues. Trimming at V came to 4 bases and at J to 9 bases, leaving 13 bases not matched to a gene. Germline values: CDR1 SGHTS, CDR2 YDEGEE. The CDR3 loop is CASSSPGTGDFTSPLHF. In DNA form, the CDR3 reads TGTGCCAGCAGCAGCCCCGGGACAGGGGATTTCACTTCACCCCTCCACTTT.

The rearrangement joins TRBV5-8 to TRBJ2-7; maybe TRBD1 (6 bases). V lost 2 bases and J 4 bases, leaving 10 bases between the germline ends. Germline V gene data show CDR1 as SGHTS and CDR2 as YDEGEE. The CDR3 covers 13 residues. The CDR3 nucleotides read TGTGCCAGCAGCTTCGGACAGCTATACGAGCAGTACTTC. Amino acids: CASSFGQLYEQYF.

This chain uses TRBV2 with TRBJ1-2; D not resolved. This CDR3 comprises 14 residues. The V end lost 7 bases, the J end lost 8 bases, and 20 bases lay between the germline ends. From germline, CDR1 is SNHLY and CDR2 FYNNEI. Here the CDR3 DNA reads TGTGCCAGCACCATCGTTGACGGGGTCGGAGGCTACACCTTC. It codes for CASTIVDGVGGYTF.

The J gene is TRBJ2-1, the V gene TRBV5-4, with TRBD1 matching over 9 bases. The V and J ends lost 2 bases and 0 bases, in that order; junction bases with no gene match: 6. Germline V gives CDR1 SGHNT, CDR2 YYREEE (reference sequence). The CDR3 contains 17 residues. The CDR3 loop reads CASSFNRGQSSYNEQFF. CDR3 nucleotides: TGTGCCAGCAGCTTCAACAGGGGGCAGAGCTCCTACAATGAGCAGTTCTTC.

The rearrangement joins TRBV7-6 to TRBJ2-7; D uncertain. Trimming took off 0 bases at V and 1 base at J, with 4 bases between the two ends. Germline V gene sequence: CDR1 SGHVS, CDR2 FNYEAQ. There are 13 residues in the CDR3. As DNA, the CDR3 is TGTGCCAGCAGCTTAGCGGAGTCCTACGAGCAGTACTTC. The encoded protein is CASSLAESYEQYF.

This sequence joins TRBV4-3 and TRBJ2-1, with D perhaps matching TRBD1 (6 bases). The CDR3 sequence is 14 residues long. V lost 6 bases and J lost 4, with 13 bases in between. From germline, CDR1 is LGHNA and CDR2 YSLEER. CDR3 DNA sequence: TGCGCCAGCAGTCGGGACATCGGGTACAATGAGCAGTTCTTC. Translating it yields CASSRDIGYNEQFF.

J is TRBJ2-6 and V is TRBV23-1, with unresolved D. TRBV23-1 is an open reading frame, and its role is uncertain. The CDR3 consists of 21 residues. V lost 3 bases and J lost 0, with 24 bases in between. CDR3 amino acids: CASSHPPARVIPSSGANVLTF. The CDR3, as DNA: TGCGCCAGCAGTCACCCCCCCGCACGGGTTATCCCCTCCTCTGGGGCCAACGTCCTGACTTTC.

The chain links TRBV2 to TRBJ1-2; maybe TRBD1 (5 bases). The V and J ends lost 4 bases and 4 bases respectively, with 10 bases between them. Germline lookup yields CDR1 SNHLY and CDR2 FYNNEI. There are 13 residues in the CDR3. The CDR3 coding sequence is TGTGCCAGCAGTGGACAGTTGGTCTATGGCTACACCTTC. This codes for CASSGQLVYGYTF.

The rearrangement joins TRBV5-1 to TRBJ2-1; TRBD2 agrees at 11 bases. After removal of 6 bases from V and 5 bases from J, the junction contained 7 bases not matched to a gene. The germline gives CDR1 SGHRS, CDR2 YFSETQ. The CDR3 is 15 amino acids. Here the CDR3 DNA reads TGCGCCAGCACAGCGGGACTAGCGGTAAACAATGAGCAGTTCTTC. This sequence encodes CASTAGLAVNNEQFF.

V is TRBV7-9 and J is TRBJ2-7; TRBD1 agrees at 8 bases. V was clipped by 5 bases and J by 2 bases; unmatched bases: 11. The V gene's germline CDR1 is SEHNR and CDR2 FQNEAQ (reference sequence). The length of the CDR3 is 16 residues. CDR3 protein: CASSQYTGTGTYEQYF. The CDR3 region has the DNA TGTGCCAGCAGCCAGTACACCGGGACAGGAACCTACGAGCAGTACTTC.

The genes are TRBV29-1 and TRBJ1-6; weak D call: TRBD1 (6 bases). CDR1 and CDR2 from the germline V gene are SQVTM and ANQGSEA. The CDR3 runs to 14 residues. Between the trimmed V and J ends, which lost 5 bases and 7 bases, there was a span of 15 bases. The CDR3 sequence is CSVKQGTGNSPLHF. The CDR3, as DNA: TGCAGCGTTAAACAGGGAACGGGGAATTCACCCCTCCACTTT.

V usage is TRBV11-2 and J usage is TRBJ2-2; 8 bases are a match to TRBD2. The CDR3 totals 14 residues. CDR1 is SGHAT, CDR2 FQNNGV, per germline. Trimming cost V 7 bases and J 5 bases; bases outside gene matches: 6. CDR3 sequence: CASMRAGETGELFF. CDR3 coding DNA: TGTGCCAGCATGCGAGCGGGAGAGACCGGGGAGCTGTTTTTT.

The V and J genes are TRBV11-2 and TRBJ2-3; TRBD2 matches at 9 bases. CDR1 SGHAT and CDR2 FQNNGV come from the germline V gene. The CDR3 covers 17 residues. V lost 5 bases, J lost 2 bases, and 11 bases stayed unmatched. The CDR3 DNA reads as TGTGCCAGCAGCGGTAGCGGGAGTGTCATCTTCACAGATACGCAGTATTTT. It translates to CASSGSGSVIFTDTQYF.

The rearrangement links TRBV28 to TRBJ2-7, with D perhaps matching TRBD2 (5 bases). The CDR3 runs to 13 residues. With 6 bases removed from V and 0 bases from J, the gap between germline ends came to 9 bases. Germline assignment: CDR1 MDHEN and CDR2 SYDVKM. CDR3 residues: CASSRGPSYEQYF. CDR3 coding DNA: TGTGCCAGCAGCCGAGGGCCCTCCTACGAGCAGTACTTC.

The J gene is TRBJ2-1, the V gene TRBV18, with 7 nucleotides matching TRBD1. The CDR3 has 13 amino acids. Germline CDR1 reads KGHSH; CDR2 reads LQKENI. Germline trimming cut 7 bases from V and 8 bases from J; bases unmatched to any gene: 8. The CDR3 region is CASFSQGGYEQFF. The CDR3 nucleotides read TGTGCCAGCTTTAGCCAAGGGGGCTATGAGCAGTTCTTC.

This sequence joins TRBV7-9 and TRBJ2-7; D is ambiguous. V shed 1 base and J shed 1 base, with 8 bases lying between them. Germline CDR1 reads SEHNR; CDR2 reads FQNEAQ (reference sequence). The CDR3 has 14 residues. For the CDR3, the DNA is TGTGCCAGCAGCTTAGTTGGCCAGTCCTACGAGCAGTACTTC. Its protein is CASSLVGQSYEQYF.

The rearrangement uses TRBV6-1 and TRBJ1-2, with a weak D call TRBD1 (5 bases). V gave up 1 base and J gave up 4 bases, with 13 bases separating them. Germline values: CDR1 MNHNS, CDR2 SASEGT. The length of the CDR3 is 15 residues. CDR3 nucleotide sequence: TGTGCCAGCAGTGAAGGCAGGACACCAAGCTATGGCTACACCTTC. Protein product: CASSEGRTPSYGYTF.

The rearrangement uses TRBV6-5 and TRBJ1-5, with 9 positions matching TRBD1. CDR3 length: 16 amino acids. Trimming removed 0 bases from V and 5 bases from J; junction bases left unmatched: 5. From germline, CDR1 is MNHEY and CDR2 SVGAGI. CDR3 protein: CASSYSWTGEHQPQHF. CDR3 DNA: TGTGCCAGCAGTTACTCCTGGACAGGGGAGCATCAGCCCCAGCATTTT.

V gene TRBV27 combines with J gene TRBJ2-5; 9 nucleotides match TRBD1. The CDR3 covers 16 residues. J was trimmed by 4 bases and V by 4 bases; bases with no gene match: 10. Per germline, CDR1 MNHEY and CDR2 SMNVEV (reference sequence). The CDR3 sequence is CASSSPGTGPSETQYF. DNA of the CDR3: TGTGCCAGCAGTTCCCCCGGGACAGGGCCTTCAGAGACCCAGTACTTC.

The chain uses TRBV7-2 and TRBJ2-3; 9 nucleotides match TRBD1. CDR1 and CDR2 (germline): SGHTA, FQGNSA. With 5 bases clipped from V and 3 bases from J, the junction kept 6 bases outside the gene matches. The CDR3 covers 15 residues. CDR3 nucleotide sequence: TGTGCCAGCAGCAGGGACAGGGTGCAGACAGATACGCAGTATTTT. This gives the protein CASSRDRVQTDTQYF.

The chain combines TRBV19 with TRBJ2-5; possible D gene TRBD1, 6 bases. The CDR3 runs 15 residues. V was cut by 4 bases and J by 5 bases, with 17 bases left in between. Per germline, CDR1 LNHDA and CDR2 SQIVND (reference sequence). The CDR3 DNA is TGTGCCAGTAGTACAACACCAAGTAGGGGGGAGACCCAGTACTTC. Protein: CASSTTPSRGETQYF.

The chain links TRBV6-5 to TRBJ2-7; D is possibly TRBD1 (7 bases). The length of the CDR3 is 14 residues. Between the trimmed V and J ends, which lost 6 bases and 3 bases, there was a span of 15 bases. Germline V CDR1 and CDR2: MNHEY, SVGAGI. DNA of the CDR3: TGTGCCAGCAGCCGGAGACAGGGACTCTACGAGCAGTACTTC. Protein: CASSRRQGLYEQYF.

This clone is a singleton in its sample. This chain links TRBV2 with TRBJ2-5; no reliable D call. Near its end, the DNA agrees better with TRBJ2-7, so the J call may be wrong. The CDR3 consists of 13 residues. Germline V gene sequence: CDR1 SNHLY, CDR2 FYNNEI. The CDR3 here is CASSEPFTYEQYF. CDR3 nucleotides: TGTGCCAGCAGTGAACCATTCACCTACGAGCAGTACTTC.